The 21 T cell receptor beta chains below were found in one sample sequenced in a study of shared clonotypes between healthy human individuals. Method: immunoSEQ multiplex PCR; TCRdb's copy keeps in-frame clones and lacks some. The sample has millions of clones, 90% to 95% seen once. The sequenced sample was naive CD4+ T cells sorted from blood. The subset: CD45RA+ positively selected. The source is a man aged 18 to 29 in good health.

This clone is a singleton in its sample. The rearrangement links TRBV7-2 to TRBJ2-2, with TRBD2 matching over 10 bases. V lost 1 base and J lost 4; bases outside the gene matches: 9. The length of the CDR3 is 18 residues. Germline values: CDR1 SGHTA, CDR2 FQGNSA. The CDR3 is CASSLERLAGESTGELFF. The CDR3 DNA follows: TGTGCCAGCAGCTTAGAGAGGCTAGCGGGAGAGTCCACCGGGGAGCTGTTTTTT.

This chain uses TRBV7-9 with TRBJ2-1; TRBD2 matches 10 bases. Germline V CDR1 and CDR2: SEHNR, FQNEAQ (reference sequence). The CDR3 runs to 15 residues. Unmatched junction bases numbered 5, after V lost 5 bases and J lost 4 bases. The CDR3 DNA follows: TGTGCCAGCAGCGTTACTAGCGGGGTATACAATGAGCAGTTCTTC. It yields the protein CASSVTSGVYNEQFF.

This chain links TRBV19 with TRBJ1-5; 12 nucleotides align to TRBD1. V gave up 4 bases and J gave up 2 bases; unmatched junction bases: 6. The CDR3 loop spans 17 amino acids. From germline, CDR1 is LNHDA and CDR2 SQIVND (reference sequence). For the CDR3, the DNA is TGTGCCAGTAGTAGGGGGACAGGGGGCGTAGGCAATCAGCCCCAGCATTTT. Translation: CASSRGTGGVGNQPQHF. Filled out from reference TRBV19 and TRBJ1-5, the complete variable domain reads DGGITQSPKYLFRKEGQNVTLSCEQNLNHDAMYWYRQDPGQGLRLIYYSQIVNDFQKGDIAEGYSVSREKKESFPLTVTSAQKNPTAFYLCASSRGTGGVGNQPQHFGDGTRLSIL.

V and J are TRBV9 and TRBJ2-1, with D perhaps TRBD1 or TRBD2 (7 bases each). The germline V gene encodes CDR1 SGDLS and CDR2 YYNGEE. V was cut by 3 bases and J by 7 bases, with 17 bases left in between. The CDR3 has 15 residues. CDR3 residues: CASSEGAGVRNEQFF. The CDR3 region has the DNA TGTGCCAGCAGCGAGGGGGCGGGAGTGAGGAATGAGCAGTTCTTC.

This sequence joins TRBV30 and TRBJ2-1; D gene ambiguous. CDR3 length: 13 residues. Trimming cost V 2 bases and J 8 bases, with 13 bases left between them. The V gene's germline CDR1 is GTSNPN and CDR2 SVGIG (reference sequence). The CDR3 DNA reads as TGTGCCTGGAGTCCCACGACCCTCCATGAGCAGTTCTTC. Its translation: CAWSPTTLHEQFF.

This clone was seen once. The junction differs from germline at one of its ends, possibly a read error. J is TRBJ1-2 and V is TRBV5-4; the D is unclear. Germline V lookup: CDR1 SGHNT, CDR2 YYREEE (reference sequence). CDR3 length equals 11 residues. This CDR3 reads CASSLEQLVSF. The CDR3 coding sequence is TGTGCCAGCAGCTTAGAACAGCTAGTCTCCTTC.

V is TRBV30 and J is TRBJ2-5, with D tentatively TRBD1 (6 bases). With the DNA end fitting TRBJ2-7 better, the J assignment may be wrong. CDR1 and CDR2 from the germline V gene are GTSNPN and SVGIG (reference sequence). The CDR3 is 14 residues long. The DNA of the CDR3 is TGTGCCTGTTCTCAAGGGGACATGCCATACGAGCAGTACTTC. Protein product: CACSQGDMPYEQYF.

The chain employs TRBV7-8 and TRBJ1-6; the D gene is possibly TRBD1 (5 bases). V lost 1 base and J lost 9, with 10 bases in between. CDR1 and CDR2 (germline): SGHVS, FQNEAQ. The CDR3 is made up of 14 amino acids. The DNA of the CDR3 is TGTGCCAGCAGCTTAGTTGGGGGTATTTCACCCCTCCACTTT. Translation: CASSLVGGISPLHF.

CDR3 sequence (DNA): TGTGCCTTAGGTCGGGACACCTATCAGCCCCAGCATTTT. This codes for CALGRDTYQPQHF. The rearrangement links TRBV30 to TRBJ1-5; tentatively, D is TRBD1 (6 bases). Germline CDR1 reads GTSNPN; CDR2 reads SVGIG (reference sequence). The CDR3 loop spans 13 amino acids. V lost 7 bases to trimming and J lost 5 bases, with 15 bases between them.

J is TRBJ2-5 and V is TRBV7-9; D unclear. Germline loops: CDR1 SEHNR, CDR2 FQNEAQ (reference sequence). Trimming took off 5 bases at V and 1 base at J, with 8 bases between the two ends. CDR3 length: 13 residues. The CDR3 DNA reads as TGTGCCAGCAGCCGCAGGCCCCAAGAGACCCAGTACTTC. Translation gives CASSRRPQETQYF.

V and J are TRBV5-6 and TRBJ2-5; weak D call: TRBD2 (6 bases). The CDR3 sequence is 14 residues long. CDR1 and CDR2 (germline): SGHDT, YYEEEE. The ends were cut back, 4 bases at V and 5 bases at J, with 15 bases in the middle. CDR3 protein: CASSQEGIRETQYF. CDR3 nucleotide sequence: TGTGCCAGCAGCCAGGAGGGGATTCGGGAGACCCAGTACTTC.

The chain couples TRBV12-5 to TRBJ2-7; 7 nucleotides line up with TRBD1. The germline gives CDR1 LGHNT, CDR2 FRNRAP. V lost 2 bases, J lost 3 bases, and 13 bases stayed unmatched. This CDR3 is 17 amino acids long. The CDR3 loop reads CASGLRSGQAWFYEQYF. The CDR3 nucleotides read TGTGCTAGTGGTTTGCGATCTGGACAGGCCTGGTTCTACGAGCAGTACTTC.

This CDR3 reads CASSSNRGVTDTQYF. As DNA, the CDR3 is TGTGCCAGCAGCTCCAACAGGGGTGTCACAGATACGCAGTATTTT. The chain couples TRBV7-9 to TRBJ2-3, with TRBD1 matching over 7 bases. Trimming took 4 bases from V and 2 from J; bases not matched to a gene: 6. Germline V gives CDR1 SEHNR, CDR2 FQNEAQ (reference sequence). CDR3 length: 15 residues.

The sample holds one count of this clone. The chain carries TRBV30 and TRBJ2-2, with unresolved D. Germline V gives CDR1 GTSNPN, CDR2 SVGIG (reference sequence). The ends were cut back, 2 bases at V and 4 bases at J, with 8 bases in the middle. There are 13 residues in the CDR3. CDR3: CAWSSLGTGELFF. The CDR3 nucleotides are TGTGCCTGGAGTTCCCTGGGCACCGGGGAGCTGTTTTTT. Combining the CDR3 with reference TRBV30 and TRBJ2-2 gives the whole variable domain SQTIHQWPATLVQPVGSPLSLECTVEGTSNPNLYWYRQAAGRGLQLLFYSVGIGQISSEVPQNLSASRPQDRQFILSSKKLLLSDSGFYLCAWSSLGTGELFFGEGSRLTVL.

This chain connects TRBV5-1 to TRBJ2-5; D perhaps matches TRBD1 (5 bases). Germline V gene data show CDR1 as SGHRS and CDR2 as YFSETQ. Trimming pared 0 bases from V and 5 bases from J, leaving 14 bases between. This CDR3 contains 15 residues. CDR3 coding DNA: TGCGCCAGCAGCTTGGGCAACAGGTTCTCGGAGACCCAGTACTTC. Its protein product is CASSLGNRFSETQYF.

The V gene is TRBV6-6, the J gene TRBJ1-4, with no clear D. Germline loops: CDR1 MNHNY, CDR2 SVGAGI (reference sequence). Trimming stripped 3 bases from V and 10 bases from J, with 18 bases between. This CDR3 is 15 amino acids long. The CDR3 is CASSYTLGSGLKLFF. For the CDR3, the DNA is TGTGCCAGCAGTTATACCTTGGGTTCCGGGTTAAAACTGTTTTTT.

The chain uses TRBV4-1 and TRBJ2-5; D tentatively fits TRBD1 or TRBD2 (5 bases each). This CDR3 is built from 16 residues. Looked up from germline, CDR1 is MGHRA and CDR2 is YSYEKL. V was shortened by 0 bases and J by 5 bases, with 16 bases between the two germline ends. CDR3 nucleotides: TGCGCCAGCAGCCAAGATCTTTTGTTAAGGGACGAGACCCAGTACTTC. Translating gives CASSQDLLLRDETQYF.

This chain uses TRBV18 with TRBJ2-7, with D perhaps TRBD1 (6 bases). The CDR3 runs 16 residues. Germline CDR1 KGHSH, CDR2 LQKENI. V was cut by 4 bases and J by 3 bases, with 19 bases left in between. The CDR3 sequence is CASSHFREGGFYEQYF. CDR3 nucleotide sequence: TGTGCCAGCTCACATTTTCGCGAAGGGGGTTTCTACGAGCAGTACTTC.

This chain joins TRBV7-7 and TRBJ2-5, with 9 nucleotides matching TRBD1. The CDR3 totals 14 residues. CDR1 SSHAT and CDR2 FNYEAQ come from the germline V gene (reference sequence). CDR3 nucleotides: TGTGCTATCTCACAGACAGGGGGAGGAGAGACCCAGTACTTC. This translates into CAISQTGGGETQYF. Full variable domain (remainder filled in from reference TRBV7-7 and TRBJ2-5): GAGVSQSPRYKVTKRGQDVTLRCDPISSHATLYWYQQALGQGPEFLTYFNYEAQPDKSGLPSDRFSAERPEGSISTLTIQRTEQRDSAMYRCAISQTGGGETQYFGPGTRLLVL.

This chain joins TRBV28 and TRBJ1-3; 8 positions match TRBD1. CDR1 and CDR2 (germline): MDHEN, SYDVKM. CDR3 length equals 17 residues. V lost 6 bases to trimming and J lost 0 bases; unmatched junction nucleotides: 10. DNA of the CDR3: TGTGCCAGCAGAATGCCTGGGACAGGCAACTCTGGAAACACCATATATTTT. The encoded protein is CASRMPGTGNSGNTIYF. Filled out from reference TRBV28 and TRBJ1-3, the complete variable domain reads DVKVTQSSRYLVKRTGEKVFLECVQDMDHENMFWYRQDPGLGLRLIYFSYDVKMKEKGDIPEGYSVSREKKERFSLILESASTNQTSMYLCASRMPGTGNSGNTIYFGEGSWLTVV.

The table lists this clone with a count of one. V is TRBV28 and J is TRBJ1-2; TRBD1 agrees at 7 bases. CDR1 is MDHEN, CDR2 SYDVKM, per germline. Trimming took 4 bases from V and 4 from J; bases not matched to a gene: 6. This CDR3 is 14 amino acids long. The CDR3 DNA reads as TGTGCCAGCAGTTCTCAACAGGGGACCTATGGCTACACCTTC. Translating gives CASSSQQGTYGYTF.